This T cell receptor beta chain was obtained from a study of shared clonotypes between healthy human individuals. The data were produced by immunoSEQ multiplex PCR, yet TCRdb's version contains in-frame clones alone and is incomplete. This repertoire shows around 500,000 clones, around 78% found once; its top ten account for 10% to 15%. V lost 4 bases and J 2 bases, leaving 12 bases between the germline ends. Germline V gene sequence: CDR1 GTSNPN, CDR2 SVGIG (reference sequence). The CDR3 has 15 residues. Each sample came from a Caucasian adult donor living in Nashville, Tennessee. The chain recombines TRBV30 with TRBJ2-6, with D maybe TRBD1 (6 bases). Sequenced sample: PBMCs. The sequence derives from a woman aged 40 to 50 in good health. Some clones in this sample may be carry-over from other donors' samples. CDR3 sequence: CAWNTGLAGANVLTF. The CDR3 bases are TGTGCCTGGAATACAGGGTTGGCTGGGGCCAACGTCCTGACTTTC.